This T cell receptor beta chain is drawn from a study of CD8+ T cells in alopecia areata. This sample's treatment: oral pan-JAK inhibitor, 5-10 mg twice daily. TCR sequencing used cDNA made by reverse transcription of extracted RNA. TCRdb keeps only in-frame clones here, not all; method: immunoSEQ multiplex PCR. Altogether 90,000 to 150,000 clones are present, around 53% being singletons, with the ten largest covering 0.46%. The V gene's germline CDR1 is SQVTM and CDR2 ANQGSEA. The CDR3 covers 13 residues. After removal of 4 bases from V and 7 bases from J, the junction contained 8 bases not matched to a gene.

This receptor was obtained from a human donor with alopecia areata. The chain recombines TRBV29-1 with TRBJ2-3, with TRBD1 matching 7 bases. The source was CD4+ T cells sorted from blood, collected at week 4, from a patient treated with tofacitinib. CDR3 sequence: CSVAGTERNTQYF. CDR3 in DNA: TGCAGCGTTGCCGGGACAGAAAGGAATACGCAGTATTTT.